This note documents a single T cell receptor (beta chain) sequence. The source of the sample is a study of T cell responses to AZD1222 COVID-19 vaccine. The CDR3 extends over 12 amino acids. Germline V gene data show CDR1 as SGHDT and CDR2 as YYEEEE. The V end lost 4 bases, the J end lost 8 bases, and 12 bases lay between the germline ends. The data were produced by immunoSEQ multiplex PCR, yet TCRdb's version contains in-frame clones alone and is incomplete. In the table there are more than 85,000 clones, about 90% of which are singletons. The V and J genes are TRBV5-6 and TRBJ1-1; D call uncertain. This receptor was identified in an adult who received the AZD1222 COVID-19 vaccine. The source material was peripheral blood, sampled 28 days after the second AZD1222 dose. CDR3 DNA: TGTGCCAGCAGCAGATGGGCGGAGGAAGCTTTCTTT. Translating it yields CASSRWAEEAFF.